These T cell receptor beta chains were read from a single sample in a study of T cells after yellow fever vaccination. One entry per CDR3 protein results from TCRdb running MiXCR on the 5' RACE reads. The sample contains some 500,000 distinct CDR3 sequences, 13% of which appear only once. Sequencing used PBMCs, obtained on the day of the yellow fever booster vaccination. All receptors derive from a man aged 30 to 45 who received the YFV17D yellow fever vaccine. Both conserved end residues are part of each CDR3. D genes are given only for firm matches. Not all rows give a size; the values are once, few, many and, for expanded clones, a class.

d_call,clone_size,j_call,v_call,cdr3_nt,cdr3_aa
-,-,TRBJ2-1,TRBV5-4,TGTGCCACCTCCGGGGTAAGCTCCTACAATGAGCAGTTCTTC,CATSGVSSYNEQFF
-,-,TRBJ2-3,TRBV11-2,TGTGCCAGCATTAGGGGGGACATCCTCGGTGGGGATACGCAGTATTTT,CASIRGDILGGDTQYF
TRBD2,few,TRBJ2-5,TRBV20-1,TGCAGTGCTAGAGGGCGGGAGGTTCAAGAGACCCAGTACTTC,CSARGREVQETQYF
-,-,TRBJ1-1,TRBV20-1,TGCAGTGCCCAAAGGACAGCGCCGATGAACACTGAAGCTTTCTTT,CSAQRTAPMNTEAFF
TRBD1,few,TRBJ2-1,TRBV20-1,TGCAGTGCCAAACCGACAGGGGGCTTAACCTACAATGAGCAGTTCTTC,CSAKPTGGLTYNEQFF
-,few,TRBJ1-5,TRBV6-5,TGTGCCAGCAGTTCCGGTGGGGGGGCGGGTCAGCCCCAGCATTTT,CASSSGGGAGQPQHF
TRBD2,-,TRBJ2-7,TRBV7-2,TGTGCCAGCAGCCCCCGAACTAGCGGGAGGAGGTACGAGCAGTACTTC,CASSPRTSGRRYEQYF
-,-,TRBJ2-3,TRBV29-1,TGCAGCGGGAATGCAAGGGGCAGGGCAGATACGCAGTATTTT,CSGNARGRADTQYF
-,-,TRBJ1-5,TRBV6-5,TGTGCCAGCAGTTACTCGGGGACTACTAATCAGCCCCAGCATTTT,CASSYSGTTNQPQHF
TRBD2,-,TRBJ2-1,TRBV6-5,TGTGCCAGCAGTTACCGGAGTAGCGGGAGGGCCGGCGAGCAGTTCTTC,CASSYRSSGRAGEQFF
TRBD1,few,TRBJ2-7,TRBV20-1,TGCAGTGCTAGTTGGACAGGGAGGTCCAACGAGCAGTACTTC,CSASWTGRSNEQYF
-,few,TRBJ1-1,TRBV20-1,TGCAGTGCTAGATCCGACAGGCATACTGAAGCTTTCTTT,CSARSDRHTEAFF
-,few,TRBJ1-1,TRBV6-1,TGTGCCAGCAGTCCGTCGGCGGGGAGGACTGAAGCTTTCTTT,CASSPSAGRTEAFF
-,-,TRBJ2-7,TRBV15,TGTGCCACCAGCTCCGGACCAGCGGAGTCCTACGAGCAGTACTTC,CATSSGPAESYEQYF
TRBD1,-,TRBJ2-5,TRBV27,TGTGCCAGCAGTTTTTTTAGACAGGGGTACCAAGAGACCCAGTACTTC,CASSFFRQGYQETQYF
TRBD2,-,TRBJ2-7,TRBV7-2,TGTGCCAGCAGCTTAGCGGCGGGAGTAAGGGTTTACGAGCAGTACTTC,CASSLAAGVRVYEQYF
-,few,TRBJ2-7,TRBV5-6,TGTGCCAGCAGCTTTTTTATAGCCAGCCCCTACGAGCAGTACTTC,CASSFFIASPYEQYF
-,few,TRBJ1-6,TRBV5-6,TGTGCCAGCAGCCCGTCAGGGCCAACCTATAATTCACCCCTCCACTTT,CASSPSGPTYNSPLHF
-,-,TRBJ2-1,TRBV5-1,TGCGCCAGCAGCTGGGGAGGGGGCCACTCCTACAATGAGCAGTTCTTC,CASSWGGGHSYNEQFF
-,-,TRBJ2-3,TRBV5-1,TGCGCCAGCACCCTTAGGGGGAAAGATACGCAGTATTTT,CASTLRGKDTQYF